This T cell receptor (beta chain) was captured by sequencing in a study of T cell repertoires in cytomegalovirus infection. Turning to the study itself: Public TCR beta signatures marked donors with CMV infection and the matching HLA.

This clonotype was seen ten or more times. The target antigen is unknown. Each CDR3 protein is one row after TCRdb ran MiXCR on the reads. The sample has about 490,000 distinct CDR3 sequences; about 10% are singletons. Findings and caveats of the study: Ex vivo responses were dominated by HLA-C-restricted CMV-specific TCR beta clonotypes. CMV carriers having the relevant HLA were flagged by cumulative public TCR beta family frequency.

Germline lookup yields CDR1 LGHNT and CDR2 FRNRAP. The CDR3 extends over 13 amino acids. The V and J ends lost 6 bases and 8 bases respectively, with 16 bases between them. The sample was PBMCs. The rearrangement uses TRBV12-5 and TRBJ2-5; tentatively, D is TRBD1 (6 bases). The sequence was obtained from a human donor in good health (CMV status not recorded). Some clones in this sample may be carry-over from other donors' samples. Here the CDR3 reads CASGPGQPPTQYF. DNA of the CDR3: TGTGCTAGTGGGCCGGGACAACCACCTACCCAGTACTTC.